Listed here are 21 T cell receptor beta chains from one sample, sequenced in a study of blood T cell repertoires in COVID-19. The table came from immunoSEQ multiplex PCR; TCRdb's copy has only in-frame clones and leaves some out. Seen here are fewer than 400,000 clones, around 80% observed once, and the top ten hold approximately 3%. What was sequenced was peripheral blood. All receptors come from a man aged 25 to 40 with active or convalescent COVID-19.

The rearrangement links TRBV12-3 or TRBV12-4 to TRBJ1-1; no clear D. Trimming took off 3 bases at V and 8 bases at J, with 7 bases between the two ends. This CDR3 contains 11 residues. The CDR3 sequence is CASSLDSEAFF. For the CDR3, the DNA is TGTGCCAGCAGTTTGGACTCCGAAGCTTTCTTT.

The J gene is TRBJ1-6, the V gene TRBV27; D remains unclear. Per germline, CDR1 MNHEY and CDR2 SMNVEV (reference sequence). This CDR3 region has 12 residues. V lost 11 bases, J lost 8 bases, and 13 bases lay in between. In DNA, the CDR3 is TGTGCCGCAGGATCTCTGGATTCACCCCTCCACTTT. Its protein is CAAGSLDSPLHF.

The chain links TRBV7-7 to TRBJ2-3, with D perhaps matching TRBD1 (5 bases). V dropped 1 base and J dropped 7 bases, with 9 bases sitting between them. CDR1 SSHAT and CDR2 FNYEAQ come from the germline V gene (reference sequence). The CDR3 loop spans 13 amino acids. In DNA form, the CDR3 reads TGTGCCAGCAGCTTAGGGGGCGAAAATACGCAGTATTTT. Translation gives CASSLGGENTQYF.

The V gene is TRBV24-1, the J gene TRBJ2-7, with no clear D. CDR1 KGHDR and CDR2 SFDVKD come from the germline V gene. V was clipped by 4 bases and J by 3 bases, with 9 bases between them. The CDR3 has 13 residues. CDR3 protein: CATSDSHHYEQYF. The DNA of the CDR3 is TGTGCCACCAGTGACTCACATCACTACGAGCAGTACTTC.

This clone was detected only once. V usage is TRBV7-2 and J usage is TRBJ2-6; the match to TRBD2 covers 7 bases. The CDR3 consists of 18 residues. Unmatched junction bases numbered 8, after V lost 3 bases and J lost 0 bases. Germline loops: CDR1 SGHTA, CDR2 FQGNSA. This CDR3 reads CASSLGRGIRSGANVLTF. The DNA for the CDR3 is TGTGCCAGCAGCTTGGGGCGGGGGATCCGCTCTGGGGCCAACGTCCTGACTTTC.

This chain uses TRBV3-1 (or the pseudogene TRBV3-2) with TRBJ1-5; D is uncertain. Trimming left V 0 bases short and J 4 bases short, with 13 bases between. Germline loops: CDR1 LGHDT, CDR2 YNNKEL (reference sequence). This CDR3 contains 16 residues. CDR3 protein: CASSQDLQISNQPQHF. The CDR3 bases are TGTGCCAGCAGCCAAGATCTACAGATTTCAAATCAGCCCCAGCATTTT.

The CDR3 bases are TGCAGTGCTAGTGATAGCGGGGTTGCCAAAAACATTCAGTACTTC. Translated, it gives CSASDSGVAKNIQYF. V and J are TRBV20-1 and TRBJ2-4; TRBD2 aligns across 8 bases. This CDR3 spans 15 amino acids. Germline V gene lookup returns CDR1 DFQATT and CDR2 SNEGSKA (reference sequence). V shed 3 bases and J 1 base; nucleotides not matched to a gene: 5.

V is TRBV9 and J is TRBJ2-2; TRBD1 matches at 7 bases. With V trimmed by 3 bases and J by 2 bases, 7 bases remained unmatched. CDR1 and CDR2 (germline): SGDLS, YYNGEE. This CDR3 contains 16 residues. The CDR3, as DNA: TGTGCCAGCAGCGCCCACAGGGGTTACAACACCGGGGAGCTGTTTTTT. It encodes CASSAHRGYNTGELFF.

This clone occurred once. This sequence joins TRBV30 and TRBJ1-4, with D unclear. The germline V gene has CDR1 GTSNPN and CDR2 SVGIG (reference sequence). Trimming stripped 2 bases from V and 8 bases from J, with 12 bases between. The length of the CDR3 is 13 residues. CDR3 coding DNA: TGTGCCTGGAGTATCGGGAGTGGGGAAAAACTGTTTTTT. Amino acid sequence: CAWSIGSGEKLFF.

CDR3 DNA sequence: TGTGCCATCAGTAGGGACAGGCACACAGATACGCAGTATTTT. The encoded protein is CAISRDRHTDTQYF. The rearrangement joins TRBV10-3 to TRBJ2-3; the match to TRBD1 covers 8 bases. J lost 2 bases, V lost 5 bases, and 3 bases had no gene match. Germline values: CDR1 ENHRY, CDR2 SYGVKD. The CDR3 runs to 14 residues.

This rearrangement joins TRBV28 to TRBJ2-7; D may be TRBD1 (5 bases). V was pared by 0 bases and J by 2 bases, with 23 bases between. CDR3 length: 19 residues. CDR1 MDHEN and CDR2 SYDVKM come from the germline V gene. CDR3 sequence: CASSLWGQAVLSWTYEQYF. The CDR3 DNA follows: TGTGCCAGCAGTTTATGGGGGCAAGCTGTACTCTCATGGACCTACGAGCAGTACTTC. Complete variable domain (other parts from reference TRBV28 and TRBJ2-7): DVKVTQSSRYLVKRTGEKVFLECVQDMDHENMFWYRQDPGLGLRLIYFSYDVKMKEKGDIPEGYSVSREKKERFSLILESASTNQTSMYLCASSLWGQAVLSWTYEQYFGPGTRLTVT.

Only a few counts were recorded for this clone. The rearrangement joins TRBV30 to TRBJ1-5; 8 bases are shared with TRBD1. The CDR3 runs 14 residues. Per germline, CDR1 GTSNPN and CDR2 SVGIG (reference sequence). Unmatched junction bases numbered 4, after V lost 1 base and J lost 5 bases. The CDR3 coding sequence is TGTGCCTGGAGTGCTGACAGGGGATATCAGCCCCAGCATTTT. Translated: CAWSADRGYQPQHF. The full variable domain, completed using reference TRBV30 and TRBJ1-5, is SQTIHQWPATLVQPVGSPLSLECTVEGTSNPNLYWYRQAAGRGLQLLFYSVGIGQISSEVPQNLSASRPQDRQFILSSKKLLLSDSGFYLCAWSADRGYQPQHFGDGTRLSIL.

CDR3 sequence reads: CASSQNNPYNEQFF. The CDR3 DNA is TGCGCCAGCAGCCAAAATAATCCCTACAATGAGCAGTTCTTC. The chain is built from TRBV4-3 and TRBJ2-1, with D unresolved. The V gene lost 2 bases and the J gene lost 2 bases, with 7 bases spanning the gap. CDR3 length: 14 amino acids. The germline CDR1 and CDR2 sequences are LGHNA and YSLEER.

This rearrangement joins TRBV28 to TRBJ1-3; tentative D call: TRBD1 (5 bases). Trimming shortened V by 6 bases and J by 0 bases, and 12 bases separated the two germline ends. There are 15 residues in the CDR3. Per the germline V gene, CDR1 is MDHEN and CDR2 is SYDVKM. CDR3 DNA sequence: TGTGCCAGCAGAGACGGACAACTCTCTGGAAACACCATATATTTT. It translates to CASRDGQLSGNTIYF.

The J gene is TRBJ2-7, the V gene TRBV19, with 7 bases lining up with TRBD1. The germline CDR1 and CDR2 sequences are LNHDA and SQIVND (reference sequence). Trimming removed 3 bases from V and 2 bases from J; junction bases left unmatched: 4. The CDR3 consists of 14 residues. CDR3 amino acids: CASSMGQTAYEQYF. The CDR3 DNA is TGTGCCAGTAGTATGGGACAGACGGCCTACGAGCAGTACTTC.

The rearrangement uses TRBV9 and TRBJ2-5; 15 bases match TRBD2. CDR3 length: 17 amino acids. The V and J ends lost 1 base and 4 bases, in that order; junction bases with no gene match: 5. Per the germline V gene, CDR1 is SGDLS and CDR2 is YYNGEE. The CDR3 nucleotides read TGTGCCAGCAGCGTAAACCCGGGACTAGCGGGGGGAGAGACCCAGTACTTC. Translating it yields CASSVNPGLAGGETQYF.

This sequence joins TRBV24-1 and TRBJ1-5; 9 nucleotides agree with TRBD1. V was pared by 9 bases and J by 5 bases, with 4 bases of the junction left unmatched. This CDR3 comprises 13 residues. CDR1 and CDR2 (germline): KGHDR, SFDVKD. CDR3 amino acids: CATQDRGDQPQHF. The CDR3 nucleotides are TGTGCCACCCAAGACAGGGGGGATCAGCCCCAGCATTTT.

V gene TRBV28 combines with J gene TRBJ2-3; D ambiguous. Looked up from germline, CDR1 is MDHEN and CDR2 is SYDVKM. The CDR3 extends over 12 amino acids. V was shortened by 6 bases and J by 4 bases, with 8 bases between the two germline ends. The CDR3 loop reads CASREWPDTQYF. The CDR3 region has the DNA TGTGCCAGCAGGGAGTGGCCAGATACGCAGTATTTT.

The CDR3 DNA sequence: TGTGCCAGCAGCAAACCGTCTGGGCGGGAGGACTCCTACGAGCAGTACTTC. Translating it yields CASSKPSGREDSYEQYF. This sequence joins TRBV21-1 and TRBJ2-7; the listed D gene, TRBD2, was not tested against the DNA. TRBV21-1 is reported as a pseudogene. CDR3 length: 17 amino acids.

The rearrangement uses TRBV3-1 (or the pseudogene TRBV3-2) and TRBJ2-7, with 7 bases lining up with TRBD1. The CDR3 has 14 amino acids. From germline, CDR1 is LGHDT and CDR2 YNNKEL (reference sequence). The V segment lost 1 base and the J segment 3 bases; nucleotides outside the gene matches: 3. This CDR3 reads CASSQAGQIYEQYF. The CDR3 DNA follows: TGTGCCAGCAGCCAAGCGGGACAGATCTACGAGCAGTACTTC.

V gene TRBV9 combines with J gene TRBJ2-1; the match to TRBD2 covers 10 bases. The CDR3 has 15 amino acids. Trimming at V came to 4 bases and at J to 7 bases, leaving 8 bases not matched to a gene. CDR1 SGDLS and CDR2 YYNGEE come from the germline V gene. DNA for the CDR3: TGTGCCAGCAGCTATTTAGCGGGGGGTTCTAATGAGCAGTTCTTC. Its translation: CASSYLAGGSNEQFF.